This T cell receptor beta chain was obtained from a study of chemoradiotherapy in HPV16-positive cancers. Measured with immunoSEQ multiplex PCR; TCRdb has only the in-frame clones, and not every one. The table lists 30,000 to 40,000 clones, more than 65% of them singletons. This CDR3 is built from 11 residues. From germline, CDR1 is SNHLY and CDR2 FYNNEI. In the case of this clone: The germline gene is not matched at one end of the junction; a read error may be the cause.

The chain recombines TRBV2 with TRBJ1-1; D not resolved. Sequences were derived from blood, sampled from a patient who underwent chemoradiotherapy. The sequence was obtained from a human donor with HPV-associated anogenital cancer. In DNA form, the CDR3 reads TGTGCCAGCAGGGAGAACATTGAAGCTTTCTTT. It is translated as CASRENIEAFF. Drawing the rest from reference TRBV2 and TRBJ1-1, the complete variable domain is EPEVTQTPSHQVTQMGQEVILRCVPISNHLYFYWYRQILGQKVEFLVSFYNNEISEKSEIFDDQFSVERPDGSNFTLKIRSTKLEDSAMYFCASRENIEAFFGQGTRLTVV.